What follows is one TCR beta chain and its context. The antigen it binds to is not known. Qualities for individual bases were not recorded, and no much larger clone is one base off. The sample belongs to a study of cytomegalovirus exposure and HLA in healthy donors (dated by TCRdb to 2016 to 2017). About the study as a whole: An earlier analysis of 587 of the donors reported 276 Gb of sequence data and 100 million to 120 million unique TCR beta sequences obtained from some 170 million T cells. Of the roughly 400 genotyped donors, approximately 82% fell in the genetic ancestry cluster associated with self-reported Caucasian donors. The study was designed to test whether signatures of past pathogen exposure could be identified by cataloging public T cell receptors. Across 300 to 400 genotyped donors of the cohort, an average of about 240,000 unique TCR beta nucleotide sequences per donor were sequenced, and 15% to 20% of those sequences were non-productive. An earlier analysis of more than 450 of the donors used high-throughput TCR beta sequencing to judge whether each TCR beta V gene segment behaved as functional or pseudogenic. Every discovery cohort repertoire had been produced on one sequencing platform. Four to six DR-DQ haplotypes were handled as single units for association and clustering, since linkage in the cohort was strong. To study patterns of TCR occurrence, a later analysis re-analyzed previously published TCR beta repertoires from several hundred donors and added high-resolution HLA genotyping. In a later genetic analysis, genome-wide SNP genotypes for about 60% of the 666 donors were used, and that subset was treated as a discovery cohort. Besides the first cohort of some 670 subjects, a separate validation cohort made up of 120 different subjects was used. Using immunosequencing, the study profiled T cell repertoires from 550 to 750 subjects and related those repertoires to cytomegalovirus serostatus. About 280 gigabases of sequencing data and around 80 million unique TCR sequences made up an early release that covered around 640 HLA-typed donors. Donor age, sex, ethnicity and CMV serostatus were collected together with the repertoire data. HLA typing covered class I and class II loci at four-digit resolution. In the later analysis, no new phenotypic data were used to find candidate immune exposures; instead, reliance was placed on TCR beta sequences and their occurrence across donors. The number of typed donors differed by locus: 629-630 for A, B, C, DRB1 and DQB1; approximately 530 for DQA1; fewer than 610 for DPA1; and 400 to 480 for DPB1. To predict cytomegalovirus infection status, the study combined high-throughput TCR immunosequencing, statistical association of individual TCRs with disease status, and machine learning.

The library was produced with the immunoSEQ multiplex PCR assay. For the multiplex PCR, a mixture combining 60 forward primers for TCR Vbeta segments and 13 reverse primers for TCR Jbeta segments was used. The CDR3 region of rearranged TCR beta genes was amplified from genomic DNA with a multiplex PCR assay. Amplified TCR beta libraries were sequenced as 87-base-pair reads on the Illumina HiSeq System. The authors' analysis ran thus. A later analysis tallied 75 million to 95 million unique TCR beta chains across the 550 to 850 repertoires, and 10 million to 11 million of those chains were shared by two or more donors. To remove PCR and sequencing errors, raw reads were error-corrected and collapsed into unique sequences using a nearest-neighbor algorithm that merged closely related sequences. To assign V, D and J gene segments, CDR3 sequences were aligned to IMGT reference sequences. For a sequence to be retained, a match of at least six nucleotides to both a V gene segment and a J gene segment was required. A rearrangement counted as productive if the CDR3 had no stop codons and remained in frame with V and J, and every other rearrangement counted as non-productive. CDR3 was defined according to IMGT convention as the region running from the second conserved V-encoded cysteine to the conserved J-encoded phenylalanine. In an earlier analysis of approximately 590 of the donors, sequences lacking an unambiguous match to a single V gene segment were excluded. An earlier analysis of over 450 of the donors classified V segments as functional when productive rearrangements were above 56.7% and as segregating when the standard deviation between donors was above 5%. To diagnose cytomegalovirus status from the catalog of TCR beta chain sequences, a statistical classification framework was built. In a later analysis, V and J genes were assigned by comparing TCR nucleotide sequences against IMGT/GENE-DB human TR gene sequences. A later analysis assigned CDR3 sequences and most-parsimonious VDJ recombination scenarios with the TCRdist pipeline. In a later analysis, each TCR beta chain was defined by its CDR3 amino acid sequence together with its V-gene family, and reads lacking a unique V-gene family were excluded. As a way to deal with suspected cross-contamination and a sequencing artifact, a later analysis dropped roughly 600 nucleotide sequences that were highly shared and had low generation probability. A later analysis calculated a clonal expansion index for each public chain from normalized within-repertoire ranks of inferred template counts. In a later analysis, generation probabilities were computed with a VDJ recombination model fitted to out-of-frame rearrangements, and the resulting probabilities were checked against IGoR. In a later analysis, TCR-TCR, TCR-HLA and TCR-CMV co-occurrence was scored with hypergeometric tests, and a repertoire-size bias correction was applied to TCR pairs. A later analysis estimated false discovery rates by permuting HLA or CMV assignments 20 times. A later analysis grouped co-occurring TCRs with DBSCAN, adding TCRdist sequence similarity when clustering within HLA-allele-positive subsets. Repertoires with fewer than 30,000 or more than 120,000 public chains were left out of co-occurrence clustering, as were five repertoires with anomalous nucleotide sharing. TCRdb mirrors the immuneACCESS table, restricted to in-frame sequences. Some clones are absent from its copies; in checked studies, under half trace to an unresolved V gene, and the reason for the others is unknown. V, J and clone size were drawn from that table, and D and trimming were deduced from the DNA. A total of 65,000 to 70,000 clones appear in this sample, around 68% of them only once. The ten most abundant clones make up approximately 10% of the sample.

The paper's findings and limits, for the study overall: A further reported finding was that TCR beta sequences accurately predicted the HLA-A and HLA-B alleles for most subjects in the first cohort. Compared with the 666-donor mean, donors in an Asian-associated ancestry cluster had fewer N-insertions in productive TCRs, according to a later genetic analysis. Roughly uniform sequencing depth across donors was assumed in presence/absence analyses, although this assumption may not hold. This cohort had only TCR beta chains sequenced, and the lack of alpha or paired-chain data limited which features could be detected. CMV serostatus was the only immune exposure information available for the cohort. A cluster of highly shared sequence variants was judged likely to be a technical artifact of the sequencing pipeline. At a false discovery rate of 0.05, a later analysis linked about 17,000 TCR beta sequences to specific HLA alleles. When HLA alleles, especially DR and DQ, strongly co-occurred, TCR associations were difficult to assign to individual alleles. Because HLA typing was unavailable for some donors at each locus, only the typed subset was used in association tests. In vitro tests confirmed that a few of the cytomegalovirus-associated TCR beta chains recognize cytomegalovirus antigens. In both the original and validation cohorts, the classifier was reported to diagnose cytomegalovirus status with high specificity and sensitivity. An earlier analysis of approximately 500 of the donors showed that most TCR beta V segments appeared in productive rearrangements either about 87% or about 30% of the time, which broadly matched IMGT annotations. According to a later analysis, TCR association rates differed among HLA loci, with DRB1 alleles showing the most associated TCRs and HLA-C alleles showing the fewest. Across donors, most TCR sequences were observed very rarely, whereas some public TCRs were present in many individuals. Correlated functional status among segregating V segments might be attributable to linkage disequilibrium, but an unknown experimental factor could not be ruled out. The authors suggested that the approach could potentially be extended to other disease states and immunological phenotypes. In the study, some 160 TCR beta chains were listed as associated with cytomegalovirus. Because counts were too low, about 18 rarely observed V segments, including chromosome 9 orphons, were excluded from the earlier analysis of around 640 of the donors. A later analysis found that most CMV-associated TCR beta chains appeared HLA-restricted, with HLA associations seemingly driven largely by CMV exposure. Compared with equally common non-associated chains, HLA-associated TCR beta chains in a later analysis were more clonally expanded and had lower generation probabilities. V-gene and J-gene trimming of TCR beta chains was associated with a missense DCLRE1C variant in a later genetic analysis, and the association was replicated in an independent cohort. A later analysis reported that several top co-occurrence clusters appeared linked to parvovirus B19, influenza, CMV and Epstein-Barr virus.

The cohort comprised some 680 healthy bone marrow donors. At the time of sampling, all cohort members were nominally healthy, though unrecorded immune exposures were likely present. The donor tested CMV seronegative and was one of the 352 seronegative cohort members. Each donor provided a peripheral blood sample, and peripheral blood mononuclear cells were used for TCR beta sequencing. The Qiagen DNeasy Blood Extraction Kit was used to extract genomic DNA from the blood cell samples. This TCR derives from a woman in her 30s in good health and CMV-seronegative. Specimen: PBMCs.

The nucleotides read TGTGCCAGCAGCGTAGGGACAGCCACCGGGGAGCTGTTTTTT. This codes for CASSVGTATGELFF. The sequence is built from TRBV11-3 and TRBJ2-2; the junction holds 7 bases that match TRBD1. From the cysteine through the phenylalanine, the CDR3 covers 14 amino acids. Only the CDR3 DNA is retained, 42 bases long and in frame from the first base. Trimming leaves V shorter by 5 bases and J shorter by 4 bases, with the junction holding 4 bases beyond the gene matches. CDR1 and CDR2 were assigned from the germline V gene as SGHNT and YENEEA.